Shown below are 15 T cell receptor beta chains from a single sample sequenced in a study of T cells in Graves' hyperthyroidism and ophthalmopathy. It was RNA transcripts that yielded the amplified TCR beta CDR3 regions. Primed by the HTBI set, a first-round RT-PCR was run on the TCR CDR3. TCRdb fed the multiplex PCR reads into MiXCR, producing one record per CDR3 protein. The sample yields approximately 480,000 distinct CDR3 sequences, around 21% seen once. The source material was blood. These receptors were taken from a man younger than 35 with Graves' hyperthyroidism.

The sample holds many counts of this clonotype. The chain links TRBV5-4 to TRBJ1-1; 9 positions match TRBD1. The J segment lost 5 bases and the V segment lost 2 bases, leaving 7 bases of the junction unmatched. CDR3 length equals 15 residues. Germline values: CDR1 SGHNT, CDR2 YYREEE (reference sequence). CDR3 sequence reads: CASSFRGQGYTEAFF. DNA of the CDR3: TGTGCCAGCAGCTTTAGGGGACAGGGATATACTGAAGCTTTCTTT.

At least ten counts were recorded for this clonotype. V gene TRBV24-1 combines with J gene TRBJ2-2, with TRBD1 matching over 10 bases. The V gene's germline CDR1 is KGHDR and CDR2 SFDVKD. This CDR3 region has 15 residues. V was clipped by 7 bases and J by 4 bases; unmatched bases: 5. The CDR3 sequence is CATRTGGESTGELFF. The CDR3, as DNA: TGTGCCACCAGGACAGGGGGCGAGAGCACCGGGGAGCTGTTTTTT.

This clonotype has just a few counts. J is TRBJ2-6 and V is TRBV6-1; D not resolved. V was trimmed by 5 bases and J by 0 bases, leaving 14 bases between them. Germline V gene data show CDR1 as MNHNS and CDR2 as SASEGT. The CDR3 has 17 residues. CDR3 nucleotide sequence: TGTGCCAGCAGTCCCTCCATGAGGAGCTCTGGGGCCAACGTCCTGACTTTC. It translates to CASSPSMRSSGANVLTF.

About this clonotype itself: One end of the junction varies from germline; a read error may be responsible. The chain couples TRBV5-1 to TRBJ1-1, with TRBD1 matching 8 bases. CDR1 and CDR2 (germline): SGHRS, YFSETQ. The CDR3 totals 13 residues. CDR3 DNA sequence: TGCGCCAGCAGCTTATCAGGGGGCACTGAAGCTTCCTTT. Protein product: CASSLSGGTEASF.

This clonotype was seen many times. The V call is TRBV2, the J call TRBJ2-7; D ambiguous. Germline lookup yields CDR1 SNHLY and CDR2 FYNNEI. This CDR3 comprises 15 residues. V lost 6 bases and J 2 bases, leaving 17 bases between the germline ends. The CDR3 is CASRAFKRSPYEQYF. The CDR3 bases are TGTGCCAGCAGGGCCTTTAAGAGGTCCCCCTACGAGCAGTACTTC.

The chain joins TRBV14 to TRBJ1-3; D unclear. The CDR3 spans 16 residues. V lost 4 bases and J lost 0, with 13 bases in between. The germline CDR1 and CDR2 sequences are SGHDN and FVKESK. The CDR3 loop is CASSPLGERSGNTIYF. In nucleotides, the CDR3 is TGTGCCAGCAGCCCTCTCGGTGAACGCTCTGGAAACACCATATATTTT.

This clonotype was observed many times. This sequence joins TRBV6-2 or TRBV6-3 and TRBJ2-7; TRBD1 matches at 8 bases. The germline CDR1 and CDR2 sequences are MNHEY and SVGEGT. J gave up 2 bases and V 10 bases, and 4 bases lay outside the gene matches. The CDR3 is made up of 12 amino acids. CDR3 protein: CATRTGTYEQYF. CDR3 DNA sequence: TGTGCCACCAGGACAGGGACCTACGAGCAGTACTTC.

On this clonotype itself: The CDR3 carries no conserved terminal phenylalanine or tryptophan, so it likely arises from a read error. The rearrangement joins TRBV6-1 to TRBJ1-5; 10 nucleotides align to TRBD1. The germline V gene has CDR1 MNHNS and CDR2 SASEGT. This CDR3 has 14 residues. V shed 9 bases, J shed 5 bases, and the junction held 7 bases outside the gene matches. Here the CDR3 DNA reads TGTGCCAGTAGCCAGGACAGGGGGGATCAGCCCCAGCATGTT. This gives the protein CASSQDRGDQPQHV.

This clonotype was seen more than once but under ten times. The J gene is TRBJ1-6, the V gene TRBV19; TRBD1 might be the D (5 bases). The CDR3 runs 14 residues. With 3 bases removed from V and 7 bases from J, the gap between germline ends came to 10 bases. Germline V gene lookup returns CDR1 LNHDA and CDR2 SQIVND (reference sequence). The CDR3 protein is CASSISGGNSPLHF. The CDR3 nucleotides are TGTGCCAGTAGTATTTCCGGGGGGAATTCACCCCTCCACTTT.

This clonotype was counted between two and nine times. The V gene is TRBV4-1, the J gene TRBJ1-5; D gene uncertain. V gave up 4 bases and J gave up 0 bases, with 13 bases separating them. Germline-derived CDR1 and CDR2 are MGHRA and YSYEKL. The CDR3 has 16 residues. The CDR3 DNA sequence: TGCGCCAGCAGCCTCCGGGAGGCGGTTAGCAATCAGCCCCAGCATTTT. Translation: CASSLREAVSNQPQHF.

This clonotype was seen ten or more times. The rearrangement joins TRBV19 to TRBJ2-4; 7 bases agree with TRBD1. Germline-derived CDR1 and CDR2 are LNHDA and SQIVND (reference sequence). The CDR3 consists of 16 residues. Trimming cost V 4 bases and J 1 base; bases outside gene matches: 7. CDR3 in DNA: TGTGCCAGTAGTACCGCGACAGGGTTGGCCAAAAACATTCAGTACTTC. This gives the protein CASSTATGLAKNIQYF.

The V gene is TRBV28, the J gene TRBJ2-7, with D possibly matching TRBD2 (5 bases). Germline-derived CDR1 and CDR2 are MDHEN and SYDVKM. The V end lost 5 bases, the J end lost 6 bases, and 29 bases lay between the germline ends. The CDR3 runs to 18 residues. This CDR3 reads CASSITTLAGDMVAEQYF. Written as DNA, the CDR3 is TGTGCCAGCAGTATCACCACCTTGGCGGGTGACATGGTGGCCGAGCAGTACTTC.

This clonotype was seen more than once but under ten times. The rearrangement joins TRBV4-1 to TRBJ2-7; D gene unclear. The V end was cut by 1 base, the J end by 2 bases, with 9 bases between. Per the germline V gene, CDR1 is MGHRA and CDR2 is YSYEKL. This CDR3 has 14 residues. This CDR3 reads CASSQAEWTYEQYF. The DNA for the CDR3 is TGCGCCAGCAGCCAAGCGGAGTGGACCTACGAGCAGTACTTC.

In this sample, this clonotype turned up a few times. The rearrangement uses TRBV20-1 and TRBJ2-7; a weak D match, TRBD1 (6 bases). The germline V gene has CDR1 DFQATT and CDR2 SNEGSKA (reference sequence). V was trimmed by 4 bases and J by 2 bases, leaving 15 bases between them. CDR3 length: 14 amino acids. The CDR3 loop is CSATDRDTTYEQYF. The CDR3 nucleotides are TGCAGTGCTACCGACCGGGACACCACCTACGAGCAGTACTTC.

The CDR3 spells CASSTRAGASFYGYTF. As DNA, the CDR3 is TGTGCCAGTAGTACGAGGGCCGGGGCATCGTTCTATGGCTACACCTTC. The chain recombines TRBV19 with TRBJ1-2, with D possibly being TRBD1 (5 bases). Trimming removed 4 bases at V and 4 bases at J, with 19 bases between. In germline, CDR1 is LNHDA, CDR2 SQIVND (reference sequence). The CDR3 consists of 16 residues.